This is a list of T cell receptor beta chains from one sample in a study of follicular helper T cells after annual influenza vaccination. Profiling relied on immunoSEQ multiplex PCR, and the TCRdb table lists in-frame clones only, not all of them. The sample lists 8,500 to 9,000 clones, more than 80% occurring once. The material was CXCR5+ CD38- circulating T follicular helper cells from blood, obtained 7 days after influenza vaccination. These receptors all stem from an adult who received the influenza vaccine. Each CDR3 is given with its conserved first and last residue. D genes are given only for firm matches. Clone size appears in some rows only: once, few, many, or a class for an expanded clone.

-,TRBV2,13,-,TRBJ1-5,TGTGCCAGTGAGGGGGGATATCGTCAGCCCCAGCATTTT,CASEGGYRQPQHF
TRBD1,TRBV7-9,15,-,TRBJ1-1,TGTGCCAGCAGCCTCCCGGACAGGGGGAGGACTGAAGCTTTCTTT,CASSLPDRGRTEAFF
-,TRBV28,15,few,TRBJ1-5,TGTGCCAGCAGCCGTGCGGGAGGCAGTTATCAGCCCCAGCATTTT,CASSRAGGSYQPQHF
-,TRBV19,14,-,TRBJ1-5,TGTGCCAGTAGCTCCGGAACAGCGGATCAGCCCCAGCATTTT,CASSSGTADQPQHF
-,TRBV29-1,13,-,TRBJ2-7,TGCAGCGGCAAAAGACTGAACTCCTACGAGCAGTACTTC,CSGKRLNSYEQYF
-,TRBV6-5,15,once,TRBJ2-1,TGTGCCAGCAGTTACTCGAACGGCTTCGACAATGAGCAGTTCTTC,CASSYSNGFDNEQFF
TRBD2,TRBV5-6,15,once,TRBJ2-7,TGTGCCAGCAGCGGGACTAGCGGGGGCCTTAGGGAGCAGTACTTC,CASSGTSGGLREQYF
TRBD2,TRBV7-8,15,-,TRBJ2-3,TGTGCCAGCAGCAGCAGACTAGCCCGAGTGGATACGCAGTATTTT,CASSSRLARVDTQYF
TRBD1,TRBV6-5,15,-,TRBJ2-5,TGTGCCAGCAGTTACAACCGGGACAGGGGCGAGACCCAGTACTTC,CASSYNRDRGETQYF
TRBD1,TRBV18,15,-,TRBJ1-6,TGTGCCAGCTCACCTCAGGGACAGGTGAATTCACCCCTCCACTTT,CASSPQGQVNSPLHF
-,TRBV7-8,13,-,TRBJ1-5,TGTGCCAGCAGGGGCGTCGCGGAGGGCCCCCAGCATTTT,CASRGVAEGPQHF
-,TRBV6-7,16,-,TRBJ2-6,TGTGCCAGCAGTCCAACTTGGTCAACTGGGGCCAACGTCCTGACTTTC,CASSPTWSTGANVLTF
TRBD2,TRBV5-4,14,-,TRBJ2-5,TGTGCCAGCAGTGATCCGGGCGGGGGAGAGACCCAGTACTTC,CASSDPGGGETQYF
TRBD1,TRBV2,14,-,TRBJ2-7,TGTGCCAGCAGTGGGGGGACAGGGGCCTACGAGCAGTACTTC,CASSGGTGAYEQYF
TRBD1,TRBV5-6,14,-,TRBJ2-7,TGTGCCAGCAGCTTGGTAGGACAGGGGTACGAGCAGTACTTC,CASSLVGQGYEQYF
TRBD1,TRBV19,14,-,TRBJ1-1,TGTGCCAGTGGGGGGACAGGGGTGAACACTGAAGCTTTCTTT,CASGGTGVNTEAFF
-,TRBV30,14,-,TRBJ2-3,TGTGCCTGGAGTATTGGGCAGTTCACAGATACGCAGTATTTT,CAWSIGQFTDTQYF
-,TRBV6-1,14,-,TRBJ2-1,TGTGCCAGCATTCGCGGGAACTCCTACAATGAGCAGTTCTTC,CASIRGNSYNEQFF
TRBD1,TRBV2,14,-,TRBJ1-5,TGTGCCAGCAGTGGGGGACAGGGACGTCAGCCCCAGCATTTT,CASSGGQGRQPQHF
-,TRBV2,12,-,TRBJ2-7,TGTGCCAGCAGCCCTCTCCGCTACGAGCAGTACTTC,CASSPLRYEQYF
TRBD1,TRBV10-3,15,-,TRBJ1-5,TGTGCCACCGGGACAGGGGGCAGGGGCGATCAGCCCCAGCATTTT,CATGTGGRGDQPQHF
TRBD1,TRBV4-3,17,-,TRBJ2-3,TGCGCCAGCAGCCAAGATTGGGGGACAGGCAACACAGATACGCAGTATTTT,CASSQDWGTGNTDTQYF
-,TRBV19,15,-,TRBJ1-5,TGTGCCAGTAGTATTAGGGCAGACCTGCGGCAGCCCCAGCATTTT,CASSIRADLRQPQHF
-,TRBV6-1,12,few,TRBJ1-2,TGTGCCAGCAGTGAAGTCCAGGGCGGCTACACCTTC,CASSEVQGGYTF
TRBD1,TRBV5-1,15,-,TRBJ1-6,TGCGCCAGCAGCGAGGGACAGGGGGTAAATTCACCCCTCCACTTT,CASSEGQGVNSPLHF
TRBD2,TRBV11-2,15,-,TRBJ2-5,TGTGCCAGCAGCTTTACTAGCGGGGCGGAAGAGACCCAGTACTTC,CASSFTSGAEETQYF
TRBD1,TRBV15,16,-,TRBJ1-1,TGTGCCACCAGCAAGGACCAGGGACAGGGCCTTACCGAAGCTTTCTTT,CATSKDQGQGLTEAFF
-,TRBV19,14,-,TRBJ2-2,TGTGCCAGTAATACAGGGATTGACACCGGGGAGCTGTTTTTT,CASNTGIDTGELFF
-,TRBV10-3,15,-,TRBJ1-5,TGTGCCATCAGTGAACGAAGCGGGGGCGATCAGCCCCAGCATTTT,CAISERSGGDQPQHF
-,TRBV5-1,15,once,TRBJ2-1,TGCGCCAGCACGCCCCGAGGCATTACCTACAATGAGCAGTTCTTC,CASTPRGITYNEQFF
TRBD2,TRBV29-1,14,-,TRBJ2-5,TGCAGCGTTGGAATGGGACTAGGAGGCGAGACCCAGTACTTC,CSVGMGLGGETQYF
-,TRBV9,15,-,TRBJ2-7,TGTGCCAGCAGCGTAGGCAGGGGGGACCTCTACGAGCAGTACTTC,CASSVGRGDLYEQYF
-,TRBV4-3,14,-,TRBJ2-3,TGCGCCAGCAGCCAAGATGGGGACCGAGGGACGCAGTATTTT,CASSQDGDRGTQYF
-,TRBV4-2,13,-,TRBJ1-1,TGTGCCAGCAGCCAAGATCCAGGGACTGAAGCTTTCTTT,CASSQDPGTEAFF
-,TRBV5-4,15,few,TRBJ2-7,TGTGCCAGCAGCTTGGGAGGGCAAGGCTCCTACGAGCAGTACTTC,CASSLGGQGSYEQYF
TRBD2,TRBV30,14,-,TRBJ2-7,TGTGCCTGGAGGATTAGCGGGGGGGCCCGAGAGCAGTACTTC,CAWRISGGAREQYF
TRBD1,TRBV10-3,15,-,TRBJ2-5,TGTGCCATCAGTGGGGGGACAGGGCGACAAGAGACCCAGTACTTC,CAISGGTGRQETQYF
-,TRBV6-6,12,-,TRBJ1-5,TGTGCCAGCATGACAGGCGATCAGCCCCAGCATTTT,CASMTGDQPQHF
TRBD1,TRBV6-1,15,few,TRBJ1-5,TGTGCCAGCAGTTGGGACAGAGACTTTAATCAGCCCCAGCATTTT,CASSWDRDFNQPQHF
-,TRBV2,14,-,TRBJ1-3,TGTGCCAGCAGTGAAGGTCGTCATCCAAACACCATATATTTT,CASSEGRHPNTIYF
TRBD1,TRBV28,14,-,TRBJ1-1,TGTGCCAGCAGTTCCGGACAGGGTCGGACTGAAGCTTTCTTT,CASSSGQGRTEAFF
-,TRBV19,14,-,TRBJ1-4,TGTGCCAGTAGTATAAGGGGACTGAAGGAAAAACTGTTTTTT,CASSIRGLKEKLFF
TRBD2,TRBV14,16,-,TRBJ2-3,TGTGCCAGCAGGCGAACCGGGACTAGCTTCACAGATACGCAGTATTTT,CASRRTGTSFTDTQYF
TRBD1,TRBV10-2,14,-,TRBJ1-1,TGCGCCAGCAGAGCGACAGGGTTGAACACTGAAGCTTTCTTT,CASRATGLNTEAFF
TRBD1,TRBV28,11,-,TRBJ1-2,TGTGCCAGTGCCAGGGGGAATGGCTACACCTTC,CASARGNGYTF
-,TRBV7-2,13,-,TRBJ2-7,TGTGCCAGCAGCCATGCCGGGACATACGAGCAGTACTTC,CASSHAGTYEQYF
-,TRBV19,13,-,TRBJ2-7,TGTGCCAGTAGTGCCGAAAGGGTTTCCACGCAGTACTTC,CASSAERVSTQYF
-,TRBV21-1,14,-,TRBJ2-7,TGTGCCAGCAGCACGCGAATTCAGATCTACGAGCAGTACTTC,CASSTRIQIYEQYF
-,TRBV11-2,15,-,TRBJ2-1,TGTGCCAGCAGTTCCCTCCTCGGGGCGGGCAATGAGCAGTTCTTC,CASSSLLGAGNEQFF
-,TRBV29-1,12,-,TRBJ1-1,TGCAGCGTCGATATCTGGGACACTGAAGCTTTCTTT,CSVDIWDTEAFF
-,TRBV6-6,12,-,TRBJ2-5,TGTGCCAGCAGAGCCGGGCCTGAGACCCAGTACTTC,CASRAGPETQYF
-,TRBV5-6,14,-,TRBJ1-5,TGTGCCAGCAGCTACCGCCCTAGCAATCAGCCCCAGCATTTT,CASSYRPSNQPQHF
TRBD1,TRBV5-8,14,few,TRBJ2-1,TGTGCCAGCAGCTTGGGACAGGGTCGGAGTGAGCAGTTCTTC,CASSLGQGRSEQFF